The rows below give T cell receptor beta chains drawn from one sample of a study of T cells after yellow fever vaccination. Using its own MiXCR run on the 5' RACE reads, TCRdb lists one record per CDR3 protein. There are about 630,000 distinct CDR3 sequences in the sample; 10% to 15% occur only once, and around 14% lies in the top ten. The material was PBMCs, obtained on the day of the yellow fever booster vaccination. The receptors were gathered from a young man who received the YFV17D yellow fever vaccine. The CDR3 runs from the conserved cysteine through the conserved F or W. Fields, in order: V gene, D gene, J gene, CDR3 length, clone size, CDR3 DNA, CDR3 protein. A D gene is named only where the DNA matches it firmly. Expanded clones get a size class; other rows say once, few or many, or leave the size out.

>TRBV7-2|.|TRBJ2-7|15|.
TGTGCCAGCAGCTTAAGGGACGGTGGGAACTACGAGCAGTACTTC
CASSLRDGGNYEQYF
>TRBV19|.|TRBJ1-1|14|.
TGTGCCAGTAGAGACTGGGGCATGAACACTGAAGCTTTCTTT
CASRDWGMNTEAFF
>TRBV7-8|.|TRBJ2-1|15|.
TGTGCCAGCAGCTTATACACGGGTTCTTACAATGAGCAGTTCTTC
CASSLYTGSYNEQFF
>TRBV9|.|TRBJ2-7|14|few
TGTGCCAGCAGCGCCTACCAGGGTTCGGTCGAGCAGTACTTC
CASSAYQGSVEQYF
>TRBV5-1|.|TRBJ1-1|15|.
TGCGCCAGCAGCCTGGATGGGGTTCGGAACACTGAAGCTTTCTTT
CASSLDGVRNTEAFF
>TRBV10-3|TRBD2|TRBJ2-5|18|many
TGTGCCATCAGTGAGTCGGGACTAGCGGGATTCGTTCAAGAGACCCAGTACTTC
CAISESGLAGFVQETQYF
>TRBV7-2|.|TRBJ2-3|14|few
TGTGCCAGCAGCGCCGGACAGACTTGGGATACGCAGTATTTT
CASSAGQTWDTQYF
>TRBV6-5|.|TRBJ2-5|14|few
TGTGCCAGCAGTTACGGCAGTTTAGGAAAGAACCAGTACTTC
CASSYGSLGKNQYF
>TRBV24-1|.|TRBJ2-1|12|few
TGTGCCACCAGTGATTTCACGGGGCCGCAGTTCTTC
CATSDFTGPQFF
>TRBV27|.|TRBJ2-1|13|few
TGTGCCAGCAGTCCCCGGGGGCACAATGAGCAGTTCTTC
CASSPRGHNEQFF
>TRBV5-1|TRBD1|TRBJ2-5|16|.
TGCGCCAGCAGCTTCGACCCGGGACAGGTGGTTGAGACCCAGTACTTC
CASSFDPGQVVETQYF
>TRBV3-1|.|TRBJ2-1|14|few
TGTGCCAGCAGCCAGCCAGGAGGCTACAATGAGCAGTTCTTC
CASSQPGGYNEQFF
>TRBV6-1|TRBD1|TRBJ1-2|14|.
TGTGCCAGCAGTAAAGGCGGGGACAGGGAGAGCTACACCTTC
CASSKGGDRESYTF
>TRBV4-2|TRBD2|TRBJ2-4|17|many
TGTGCCAGCAGCCAAGATCCGTTTAGCGGGACGAAAAACATTCAGTACTTC
CASSQDPFSGTKNIQYF
>TRBV10-3|.|TRBJ1-2|11|.
TGTGCCATCACCGGGGGCTATGGCTACACCTTC
CAITGGYGYTF
>TRBV7-2|TRBD2|TRBJ2-2|15|.
TGTGCCAGCAGCTCTAGCGGGAGTCGAGACGGGGAGCTGTTTTTT
CASSSSGSRDGELFF
>TRBV20-1|.|TRBJ2-2|13|.
TGCAGTGCCCAATTTGGGCAGACCGGGGAGCTGTTTTTT
CSAQFGQTGELFF
>TRBV6-2/TRBV6-3|TRBD1|TRBJ2-5|14|few
TGTGCCAGCAGTTTCACAGGGGGAAAAGAGACCCAGTACTTC
CASSFTGGKETQYF
>TRBV20-1|TRBD1|TRBJ1-1|13|few
TGCAGTGCCGCGGACAGGAGGAACACTGAAGCTTTCTTT
CSAADRRNTEAFF
>TRBV20-1|.|TRBJ2-5|14|few
TGCAGTGCTAGACCCCCGATCGGACAAGAGACCCAGTACTTC
CSARPPIGQETQYF
>TRBV27|.|TRBJ1-1|18|many
TGTGCCAGCAGTTCGCCGGGACGTAGCTTAAGTCGGGACACTGAAGCTTTCTTT
CASSSPGRSLSRDTEAFF
>TRBV6-5|TRBD2|TRBJ2-5|13|few
TGTGCCAGCAGTTTCACGGGCGGGGGGACCCAGTACTTC
CASSFTGGGTQYF
>TRBV7-6|.|TRBJ2-3|11|.
TGTGCAGTCGCCTCCACAGATACGCAGTATTTT
CAVASTDTQYF
>TRBV9|TRBD2|TRBJ2-1|16|few
TGTGCCAGCAGCGACCGACTAGCTAGCTCCTACAATGAGCAGTTCTTC
CASSDRLASSYNEQFF
>TRBV7-2|TRBD2|TRBJ2-1|15|many
TGTGCCAGCAGCTTGGCGGGAGCCGACTACAATGAGCAGTTCTTC
CASSLAGADYNEQFF
>TRBV5-1|.|TRBJ1-2|15|.
TGCGCCAGCAGCTTGGATCCGGGCCGAGGGGGAGGCTACACCTTC
CASSLDPGRGGGYTF
>TRBV6-6|.|TRBJ2-7|11|.
TGTGCCAGCAGTTACAACAGCGAGCAGTACTTC
CASSYNSEQYF
>TRBV5-6|TRBD2|TRBJ2-7|18|.
TGTGCCAGCAGCAAGGAGGGGTCCCGAACTAGCGGTAACTACGAGCAGTACTTC
CASSKEGSRTSGNYEQYF
>TRBV20-1|.|TRBJ2-7|10|.
TGCAGTGCTAGGAGCTACGAGCAGTACTTC
CSARSYEQYF
>TRBV6-1|.|TRBJ2-7|13|.
TGTGCCAGCGGGCCAGACGCTCCCTACGAGCAGTACTTC
CASGPDAPYEQYF
>TRBV7-9|TRBD2|TRBJ2-3|17|few
TGTGCCAGCAGCTCGGAGACGGGGACTAGAGTCACAGATACGCAGTATTTT
CASSSETGTRVTDTQYF
>TRBV12-3/TRBV12-4|TRBD1|TRBJ2-1|15|.
TGTGCCAGCAGGAGGGGGCAGGGGCCATACAATGAGCAGTTCTTC
CASRRGQGPYNEQFF
>TRBV5-1|.|TRBJ2-1|13|.
TGCGCCAGCAGCAACCGGGACATAGTTGCGCAGTTCTTC
CASSNRDIVAQFF
>TRBV6-2/TRBV6-3|.|TRBJ2-1|13|few
TGTGCCAGCAGTTACGAGGATGCGGAAAGGCAGTTCTTC
CASSYEDAERQFF
>TRBV25-1|TRBD1|TRBJ2-7|17|once
TGTGCCAGCAGTCCTAATTCCGGGACAGGGAATAGTTACGAGCAGTACTTC
CASSPNSGTGNSYEQYF
>TRBV7-9|.|TRBJ2-2|14|.
TGTGCCAGCAGCCACGGATCATACACCGGGGAGCTGTTTTTT
CASSHGSYTGELFF
>TRBV29-1|.|TRBJ2-7|10|few
TGCAGCGTTGTACTAGGGGAGCAGTACTTC
CSVVLGEQYF
>TRBV19|.|TRBJ1-5|16|few
TGTGCCAGTAGTATCCCTCCTTGGAAGAGCAATCAGCCCCAGCATTTT
CASSIPPWKSNQPQHF
>TRBV5-6|.|TRBJ1-5|14|.
TGTGCCAGCAGCGTGAGGGTTTTGGATCAGCCCCAGCATTTT
CASSVRVLDQPQHF
>TRBV2|.|TRBJ1-2|14|few
TGTGCCAGCAGTGAGCAAGGGACTCACTATGGCTACACCTTC
CASSEQGTHYGYTF
>TRBV11-3|.|TRBJ2-2|16|many
TGTGCCAGCAGCTTGGTTCCGGGAGAGCTTACCGGGGAGCTGTTTTTT
CASSLVPGELTGELFF